This is a list of T cell receptor beta chains from one sample in a study of blood T cell repertoires in COVID-19. Measured with immunoSEQ multiplex PCR; TCRdb has only the in-frame clones, and not every one. In the table there are 100,000 to 150,000 clones, approximately 85% of which are singletons. Sequenced: peripheral blood. These receptors all come from a woman aged 80 or older with COVID-19, enrolled during active disease. The CDR3 runs from the conserved cysteine through the conserved F or W. Each record gives: D gene, clone size, V gene, J gene, CDR3 protein, CDR3 DNA. The D gene is left open where the match is weak. Size values are once, few and many counts, or a class for expanded clones, and some rows have none.

NA,NA,TRBV7-9,TRBJ2-5,CASSPPGIQETQYF,TGTGCCAGCAGCCCCCCAGGCATACAAGAGACCCAGTACTTC
TRBD1,once,TRBV4-1,TRBJ2-3,CASSQDVTGRGTDTQYF,TGCGCCAGCAGCCAAGATGTGACAGGGCGAGGTACGGATACGCAGTATTTT
TRBD2,NA,TRBV5-1,TRBJ2-5,CASSPGLLREGRQETQYF,TGCGCCAGCAGCCCAGGACTGTTACGGGAGGGCCGTCAGGAGACCCAGTACTTC
NA,few,TRBV4-3,TRBJ1-1,CASSQDWTANTEAFF,TGCGCCAGCAGCCAAGATTGGACAGCGAACACTGAAGCTTTCTTT
TRBD1,NA,TRBV28,TRBJ2-5,CAVGGAETQYF,TGTGCCGTAGGGGGCGCGGAGACCCAGTACTTC
NA,NA,TRBV2,TRBJ2-6,CASKTGNSGANVLTF,TGTGCCAGCAAAACAGGGAACTCTGGGGCCAACGTCCTGACTTTC
TRBD2,NA,TRBV20-1,TRBJ2-1,CSASSGTSGNEQFF,TGCAGTGCTAGTTCCGGGACTAGCGGTAATGAGCAGTTCTTC
NA,NA,TRBV27,TRBJ2-2,CASSLRGQGSTGELFF,TGTGCCAGCAGTTTGCGGGGGCAGGGAAGCACCGGGGAGCTGTTTTTT
TRBD2,NA,TRBV13,TRBJ2-5,CASSLGQAGVGETQYF,TGTGCCAGCAGCTTAGGCCAGGCGGGGGTTGGAGAGACCCAGTACTTC
NA,NA,TRBV28,TRBJ1-5,CASSLRSMGALVQPQHF,TGTGCCAGCAGTTTACGGTCGATGGGAGCGCTTGTGCAGCCCCAGCATTTT
NA,NA,TRBV11-3,TRBJ2-3,CASSTSTDTQYF,TGTGCCAGCAGCACTAGCACAGATACGCAGTATTTT
TRBD1,few,TRBV20-1,TRBJ1-2,CSASPGGNGYTF,TGCAGTGCTAGTCCAGGGGGAAATGGCTACACCTTC
NA,NA,TRBV5-6,TRBJ2-7,CASSSFYEQYF,TGTGCCAGCAGCTCATTCTACGAGCAGTACTTC
NA,NA,TRBV19,TRBJ1-2,CASSIGGAGATNYGYTF,TGTGCCAGTAGTATCGGAGGGGCAGGCGCTACTAACTATGGCTACACCTTC
TRBD1,NA,TRBV7-9,TRBJ1-2,CASSPRQGTYGYTF,TGTGCCAGCAGCCCTAGACAGGGAACATATGGCTACACCTTC
TRBD2,once,TRBV9,TRBJ2-1,CASSVAFRGGRDNEQFF,TGTGCCAGCAGCGTAGCCTTTCGGGGCGGGAGGGACAATGAGCAGTTCTTC
TRBD1,NA,TRBV25-1,TRBJ2-2,CASSRTGVTGELFF,TGTGCCAGCAGCAGGACAGGGGTCACCGGGGAGCTGTTTTTT
TRBD1,NA,TRBV9,TRBJ2-2,CASSPRGDRGPGELFF,TGTGCCAGCAGCCCCCGAGGGGACAGGGGTCCCGGGGAGCTGTTTTTT
TRBD1,NA,TRBV12-3/TRBV12-4,TRBJ2-5,CASSPTGGETQYF,TGTGCCAGCAGTCCAACAGGGGGTGAGACCCAGTACTTC
NA,NA,TRBV28,TRBJ1-2,CASRQATYGYTF,TGTGCCAGCAGGCAGGCAACCTATGGCTACACCTTC
NA,NA,TRBV18,TRBJ2-7,CASSPIDTSYEQYF,TGTGCCAGCTCACCAATAGACACCTCCTACGAGCAGTACTTC
NA,NA,TRBV10-2,TRBJ1-1,CATKPGQRANTEAFF,TGCGCCACTAAACCGGGACAAAGGGCGAACACTGAAGCTTTCTTT
TRBD1,NA,TRBV5-1,TRBJ2-7,CASSYTGTGGYEQYF,TGCGCCAGCAGCTACACCGGGACAGGGGGCTACGAGCAGTACTTC
NA,NA,TRBV18,TRBJ2-1,CASSPSGMEGFF,TGTGCCAGCTCACCCTCAGGGATGGAGGGGTTCTTC
NA,NA,TRBV4-2,TRBJ1-5,CASSPDQGKNQPQHF,TGTGCCAGCAGCCCAGACCAGGGAAAGAATCAGCCCCAGCATTTT
NA,NA,TRBV7-2,TRBJ2-6,CASSLRVSGANVLTF,TGTGCCAGCAGCTTGCGAGTCTCTGGGGCCAACGTCCTGACTTTC
NA,NA,TRBV7-9,TRBJ2-5,CASSFGGLETQYF,TGTGCCAGCAGCTTTGGAGGTCTAGAGACCCAGTACTTC
NA,few,TRBV12-3/TRBV12-4,TRBJ1-5,CASSFGGDQPQHF,TGTGCCAGCAGTTTTGGGGGGGATCAGCCCCAGCATTTT
TRBD2,NA,TRBV9,TRBJ2-1,CASSFSTGTKSDEQFF,TGTGCCAGCAGCTTCAGCACGGGGACTAAAAGTGACGAGCAGTTCTTC
TRBD1,NA,TRBV7-9,TRBJ1-2,CASSRDRVQSGYTF,TGTGCCAGCAGCCGCGACAGGGTTCAAAGTGGCTACACCTTC
TRBD1,once,TRBV6-2/TRBV6-3,TRBJ2-2,CASSPDRDTGELFF,TGTGCCAGCAGTCCCGACAGGGACACCGGGGAGCTGTTTTTT
NA,NA,TRBV20-1,TRBJ2-3,CSASDLDTQYF,TGCAGTGCTAGCGACTTAGATACGCAGTATTTT
NA,once,TRBV6-5,TRBJ1-6,CASSRPQGPSPLHF,TGTGCCAGCAGCCGTCCACAGGGCCCTTCACCCCTCCACTTT
NA,NA,TRBV4-1,TRBJ2-7,CASSQAVNRGSYEQYF,TGCGCCAGCAGCCAAGCAGTTAACCGGGGCTCCTACGAGCAGTACTTC